Shown below are 4 T cell receptor beta chains from a single sample sequenced in a study of siplizumab effects on memory and regulatory T cells. Data came from immunoSEQ multiplex PCR; TCRdb stores just in-frame clones and leaves some out. The sample shows about 100,000 clones, around 90% of them seen only once. The sequencing sample was made of CD4+ T cells sorted from blood. Receptors originate from a human donor in good health.

The CDR3 coding sequence is TGTGCCAGCAGTGCCCGAGGGGCTTTCTTT. As protein: CASSARGAFF. The gene calls are TRBV27 and TRBJ1-1; D is uncertain. This CDR3 is 10 amino acids long. The V end was cut by 5 bases, the J end by 11 bases, with 9 bases between. CDR1 is MNHEY and CDR2 is SMNVEV in the germline V gene (reference sequence).

The chain is built from TRBV21-1 and TRBJ1-3; the table's D call TRBD1 went unverified against the DNA. TRBV21-1 is a known pseudogene. The length of the CDR3 is 16 residues. CDR3 sequence reads: CASSKARGRSGNTIYF. CDR3 bases: TGTGCCAGCAGCAAAGCGAGGGGGCGGTCTGGAAACACCATATATTTT.

This clone showed up just once. The chain joins TRBV6-5 to TRBJ1-1, with unresolved D. The CDR3 contains 14 residues. From germline, CDR1 is MNHEY and CDR2 SVGAGI. The V end was cut by 2 bases, the J end by 2 bases, with 9 bases between. Here the CDR3 DNA reads TGTGCCAGCAGTTACGACCAGATCAACACTGAAGCTTTCTTT. Encoded protein: CASSYDQINTEAFF.

V gene TRBV6-5 combines with J gene TRBJ1-1; D uncertain. Germline V gives CDR1 MNHEY, CDR2 SVGAGI. The CDR3 consists of 16 residues. The V gene lost 4 bases and the J gene lost 0 bases, with 15 bases spanning the gap. The CDR3 loop reads CASSSWSSSVNTEAFF. CDR3 sequence (DNA): TGTGCCAGCAGTTCCTGGAGTAGCTCCGTGAACACTGAAGCTTTCTTT.